Below, 19 T cell receptor beta chains from the same sample are listed, as sequenced in a study of shared clonotypes between healthy human individuals (dated by TCRdb to the early 2020s). Library method: the immunoSEQ multiplex PCR assay. Imported from immuneACCESS, the table was reduced by TCRdb to in-frame sequences with V and J called. These copies leave out some clones; in studies compared against another copy, an unresolved V gene accounts for under half, and the cause of the remainder is not known. The sample has 330,000 or so clones on record, about 70% of them singletons. The ten largest make up roughly 10% of the sample. The sample was memory CD4+ T cells sorted from blood. The cell subset or site label of this sample denotes: CD45RA-negative fraction. These TCRs come from a man aged 25-45 years in good health.

The CDR3 region has the DNA TGTGCCAGCAGTTTAGGGGGACCGGGACTAGCGGGTAACAATGAGCAGTTCTTC. Its translation is CASSLGGPGLAGNNEQFF. The rearrangement joins TRBV27 to TRBJ2-1; TRBD2 aligns across 12 bases. Germline values: CDR1 MNHEY, CDR2 SMNVEV (reference sequence). The CDR3 covers 18 residues. J gave up 5 bases and V 2 bases, and 10 bases lay outside the gene matches.

The CDR3 reads CASSGVYYNSPLHF. The CDR3 coding sequence is TGTGCCAGCAGCGGAGTTTACTATAATTCACCCCTCCACTTT. The genes are TRBV5-6 and TRBJ1-6; D unresolved. The CDR3 length is 14 residues. From germline, CDR1 is SGHDT and CDR2 YYEEEE. Between the trimmed V and J ends, which lost 4 bases and 3 bases, there was a span of 8 bases.

The chain employs TRBV5-6 and TRBJ2-3; 7 positions match TRBD2. This CDR3 contains 16 residues. Trimming removed 4 bases from V and 2 bases from J; junction bases left unmatched: 10. In germline, CDR1 is SGHDT, CDR2 YYEEEE. CDR3 loop: CASSPPFLADTDTQYF. CDR3 in DNA: TGTGCCAGCAGCCCCCCCTTTCTAGCGGACACAGATACGCAGTATTTT.

V usage is TRBV29-1 and J usage is TRBJ2-7, with D possibly being TRBD2 (6 bases). V gave up 4 bases and J gave up 6 bases, with 10 bases separating them. The CDR3 extends over 11 amino acids. Germline values: CDR1 SQVTM, CDR2 ANQGSEA. Here the CDR3 reads CSVAAGPEQYF. The CDR3, as DNA: TGCAGCGTTGCAGCGGGCCCCGAGCAGTACTTC.

The V call is TRBV7-3, the J call TRBJ2-7; 12 nucleotides match TRBD2. V was clipped by 2 bases and J by 6 bases; unmatched bases: 5. This CDR3 comprises 15 residues. CDR1 is SGHTA, CDR2 FQGTGA, per germline. This CDR3 is CASSLDGLAGREQYF. DNA of the CDR3: TGTGCCAGCAGCTTAGACGGACTAGCGGGACGCGAGCAGTACTTC.

This chain uses TRBV6-1 with TRBJ2-7, with D perhaps matching TRBD2 (6 bases). This CDR3 contains 15 residues. Germline lookup yields CDR1 MNHNS and CDR2 SASEGT. Trimming pared 1 base from V and 1 base from J, leaving 11 bases between. CDR3 in amino acids: CASSEGRGRSYEQYF. The CDR3 DNA reads as TGTGCCAGCAGTGAAGGGAGGGGCAGATCCTACGAGCAGTACTTC.

This sequence joins TRBV6-1 and TRBJ2-5, with a weak D call TRBD1 (5 bases). Near its end, the DNA agrees better with TRBJ2-7, so the J call may be wrong. The CDR3 extends over 12 amino acids. Germline loops: CDR1 MNHNS, CDR2 SASEGT. The CDR3 protein is CASSAGHVEQYF. As DNA, the CDR3 is TGTGCCAGCAGTGCAGGACATGTCGAGCAGTACTTC.

The chain combines TRBV7-2 with TRBJ2-3, with unresolved D. The ends were cut back, 8 bases at V and 4 bases at J, with 13 bases in the middle. Germline CDR1 is SGHTA and CDR2 is FQGNSA. The CDR3 has 13 residues. The CDR3, as DNA: TGTGCCAGCTCGGCTGCCGCACCAGATACGCAGTATTTT. Encoded protein: CASSAAAPDTQYF.

The chain couples TRBV5-1 to TRBJ2-1; 8 bases map to TRBD2. This CDR3 spans 15 amino acids. Germline CDR1 SGHRS, CDR2 YFSETQ. V trimming: 5 bases; J trimming: 0 bases; junction bases outside the gene matches: 4. CDR3 coding DNA: TGCGCCAGCAGAATTAGCGGGAACTCCTACAATGAGCAGTTCTTC. Its translation is CASRISGNSYNEQFF.

This CDR3 reads CASSEEEGDTEAFF. CDR3 bases: TGTGCCAGCAGTGAAGAAGAGGGGGACACTGAAGCTTTCTTT. The V and J genes are TRBV2 and TRBJ1-1; tentatively, D is TRBD1 (6 bases). Trimming took 1 base from V and 3 from J, leaving 9 bases between them. The CDR3 has 14 amino acids. Germline lookup yields CDR1 SNHLY and CDR2 FYNNEI.

The CDR3 spells CASSFSGTGSRPNTGELFF. Here the CDR3 DNA reads TGCGCCAGCAGTTTCAGTGGGACAGGGAGCCGACCTAACACCGGGGAGCTGTTTTTT. The chain uses TRBV5-1 and TRBJ2-2; 9 nucleotides line up with TRBD1. With 5 bases clipped from V and 2 bases from J, the junction kept 16 bases outside the gene matches. From germline, CDR1 is SGHRS and CDR2 YFSETQ. The CDR3 sequence is 19 residues long.

This clone was seen a few times. J is TRBJ2-7 and V is TRBV30, with D hard to call. Germline lookup yields CDR1 GTSNPN and CDR2 SVGIG (reference sequence). Trimming stripped 8 bases from V and 3 bases from J, with 17 bases between. This CDR3 is 13 amino acids long. CDR3 loop: CAGRARLSYEQYF. The CDR3 DNA reads TGTGCCGGCCGCGCACGTCTTAGCTACGAGCAGTACTTC.

This chain connects TRBV18 to TRBJ1-1, with 8 bases fitting TRBD1. CDR3 length equals 14 residues. With 5 bases clipped from V and 5 bases from J, the junction kept 7 bases outside the gene matches. Per germline, CDR1 KGHSH and CDR2 LQKENI. The CDR3 sequence: CASSATGEGTEAFF. DNA of the CDR3: TGTGCCAGCTCAGCGACAGGGGAAGGGACTGAAGCTTTCTTT.

This clone was detected a few times. J is TRBJ1-3 and V is TRBV5-4; the match to TRBD1 covers 8 bases. The V gene end was trimmed by 4 bases and the J gene end by 4 bases; junction bases not matched to a gene: 7. The CDR3 totals 15 residues. The germline CDR1 and CDR2 sequences are SGHNT and YYREEE (reference sequence). The CDR3 region has the DNA TGTGCCAGCAGCCTCTTCCAGGGGGCGGGAAACACCATATATTTT. Amino acids: CASSLFQGAGNTIYF.

The chain joins TRBV28 to TRBJ2-7; D is uncertain. V lost 1 base, J lost 9 bases, and 13 bases lay in between. The CDR3 is made up of 13 amino acids. Germline values: CDR1 MDHEN, CDR2 SYDVKM. CDR3 nucleotides: TGTGCCAGCAGTTTATTCCCAACTCCCCGGCAGTACTTC. It encodes CASSLFPTPRQYF. The full variable domain, rest sourced from reference TRBV28 and TRBJ2-7, is DVKVTQSSRYLVKRTGEKVFLECVQDMDHENMFWYRQDPGLGLRLIYFSYDVKMKEKGDIPEGYSVSREKKERFSLILESASTNQTSMYLCASSLFPTPRQYFGPGTRLTVT.

The genes are TRBV21-1 and TRBJ2-1; TRBD2 reflects the table's D call only, with no check against the DNA. TRBV21-1 constitutes a pseudogene. The CDR3 has 15 residues. CDR3 sequence (DNA): TGTGCCAGCAGCAAAGTTCGACTACGGGGAAGCGAGCAGTTCTTC. Protein product: CASSKVRLRGSEQFF.

The J gene is TRBJ2-1, the V gene TRBV10-3; 8 bases match TRBD2. The CDR3 runs 13 residues. The germline V gene has CDR1 ENHRY and CDR2 SYGVKD. V was clipped by 11 bases and J by 4 bases; unmatched bases: 7. This chain's CDR3 is CASEGTRYNEQFF. The CDR3 DNA follows: TGTGCCTCCGAGGGGACTAGATACAATGAGCAGTTCTTC.

V and J are TRBV2 and TRBJ1-4; D remains unclear. The CDR3 has 14 amino acids. Germline CDR1 and CDR2: SNHLY and FYNNEI. The ends were cut back, 3 bases at V and 5 bases at J, with 10 bases in the middle. CDR3 in amino acids: CASSDGQANEKLFF. As DNA, the CDR3 is TGTGCCAGCAGTGATGGGCAAGCGAATGAAAAACTGTTTTTT.

This clone turned up a few times. V usage is TRBV6-1 and J usage is TRBJ2-3; no reliable D call. The CDR3 is 18 amino acids. Trimming stripped 2 bases from V and 0 bases from J, with 18 bases between. Germline loops: CDR1 MNHNS, CDR2 SASEGT. CDR3 sequence reads: CASSEHMGKRTSTDTQYF. The CDR3 region has the DNA TGTGCCAGCAGTGAACACATGGGAAAGCGAACTAGCACAGATACGCAGTATTTT.